This TCR beta chain was obtained from a study of T cells expressing NK-cell markers. Study-level background: Repertoires of TCR beta were obtained from T cells sorted as CD3+CD56+NKG2C+, CD3+CD56+NKG2C- and CD3+CD56-NKG2C+. In the group of eight sequenced donors, seven were HCMV-seropositive and one was seronegative. Overall study findings and caveats: About 6 donors had dominant NKG2C+ clonotypes that comprised about 1.0-7.0% of their CD8+ T cells. Expanded clones of NKG2C+ T cells had an unclear HCMV specificity.

For this clonotype: The antigen is unknown.

TCRdb re-called the 5' RACE reads; one entry per CDR3 protein, DNA not given. The listing contains fewer than 400,000 distinct CDR3 sequences. This CDR3 comprises 14 residues. The germline V gene encodes CDR1 DFQATT and CDR2 SNEGSKA (reference sequence). The chain uses TRBV20-1 and TRBJ1-1; absent DNA, TCRdb's TRBD1 call cannot be checked. What was sequenced was blood T cells: a sorted CD56 or NKG2C T cell subset, CD4+ or CD8+ T cells, or bulk PBMC T cells (not recorded which). The TCR originated in a woman in her fifties or sixties in good health. CDR3 amino acids: CSAKFQGRNTEAFF.